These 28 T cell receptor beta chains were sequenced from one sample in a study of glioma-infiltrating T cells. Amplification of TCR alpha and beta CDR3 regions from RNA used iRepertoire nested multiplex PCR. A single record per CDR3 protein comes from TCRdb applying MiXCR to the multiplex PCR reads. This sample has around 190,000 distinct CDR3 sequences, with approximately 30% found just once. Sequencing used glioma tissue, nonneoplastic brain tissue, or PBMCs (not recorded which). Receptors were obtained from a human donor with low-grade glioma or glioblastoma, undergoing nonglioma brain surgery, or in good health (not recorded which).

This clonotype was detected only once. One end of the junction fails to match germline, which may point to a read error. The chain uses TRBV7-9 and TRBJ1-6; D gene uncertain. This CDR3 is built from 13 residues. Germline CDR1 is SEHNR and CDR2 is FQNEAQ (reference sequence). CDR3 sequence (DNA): TGTGCCAGCACCTTAGAGGCTTCAGCACCCCTCCACTTT. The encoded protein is CASTLEASAPLHF. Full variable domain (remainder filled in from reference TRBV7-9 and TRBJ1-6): DTGVSQNPRHKITKRGQNVTFRCDPISEHNRLYWYRQTLGQGPEFLTYFQNEAQLEKSRLLSDRFSAERPKGSFSTLEIQRTEQGDSAMYLCASTLEASAPLHFGNGTRLTVT.

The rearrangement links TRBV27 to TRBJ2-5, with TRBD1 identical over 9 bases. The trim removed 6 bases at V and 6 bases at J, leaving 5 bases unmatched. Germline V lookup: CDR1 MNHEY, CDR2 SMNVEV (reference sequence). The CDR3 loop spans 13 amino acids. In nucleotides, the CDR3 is TGTGCCAGCAGACCGGGACAGGGAAAGACCCAGTACTTC. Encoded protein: CASRPGQGKTQYF.

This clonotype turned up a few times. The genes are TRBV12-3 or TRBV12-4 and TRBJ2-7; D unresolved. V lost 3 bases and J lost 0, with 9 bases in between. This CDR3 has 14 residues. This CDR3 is CASSFNGFSYEQYF. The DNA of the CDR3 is TGTGCCAGCAGTTTTAACGGGTTCTCCTACGAGCAGTACTTC.

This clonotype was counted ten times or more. This CDR3 reads CSVEVYTEAFF. For the CDR3, the DNA is TGCAGCGTTGAAGTGTACACTGAAGCTTTCTTT. This chain joins TRBV29-1 and TRBJ1-1; D ambiguous. V shed 1 base and J shed 3 bases, with 3 bases lying between them. This CDR3 is 11 amino acids long. Looked up from germline, CDR1 is SQVTM and CDR2 is ANQGSEA.

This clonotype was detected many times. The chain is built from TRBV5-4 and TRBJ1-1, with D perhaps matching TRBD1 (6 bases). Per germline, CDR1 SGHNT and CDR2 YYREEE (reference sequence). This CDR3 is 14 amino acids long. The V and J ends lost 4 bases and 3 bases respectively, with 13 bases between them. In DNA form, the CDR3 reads TGTGCCAGCAGCGGGAAGGGGGGGTACACTGAAGCTTTCTTT. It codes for CASSGKGGYTEAFF.

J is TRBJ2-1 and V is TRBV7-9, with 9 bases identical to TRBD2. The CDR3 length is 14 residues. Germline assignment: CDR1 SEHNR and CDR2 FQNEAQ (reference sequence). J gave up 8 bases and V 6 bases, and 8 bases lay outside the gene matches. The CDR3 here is CASREGSGSDEQFF. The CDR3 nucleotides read TGTGCCAGCAGAGAAGGTAGCGGGAGTGATGAGCAGTTCTTC.

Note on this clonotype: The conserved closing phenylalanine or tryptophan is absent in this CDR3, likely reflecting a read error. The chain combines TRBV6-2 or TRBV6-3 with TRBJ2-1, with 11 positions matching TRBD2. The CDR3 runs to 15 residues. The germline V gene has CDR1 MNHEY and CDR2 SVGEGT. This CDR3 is CASSFRGLAVNKQFL. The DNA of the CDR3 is TGTGCCAGCAGTTTTAGGGGACTAGCGGTCAATAAGCAGTTCCTC.

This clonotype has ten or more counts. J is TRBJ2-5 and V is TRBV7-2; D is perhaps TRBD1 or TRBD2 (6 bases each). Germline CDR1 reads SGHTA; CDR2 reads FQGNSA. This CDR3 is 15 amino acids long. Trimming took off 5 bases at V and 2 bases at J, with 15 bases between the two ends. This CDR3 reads CASSLWGASQETQYF. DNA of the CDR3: TGTGCCAGCAGCCTTTGGGGGGCGAGTCAAGAGACCCAGTACTTC.

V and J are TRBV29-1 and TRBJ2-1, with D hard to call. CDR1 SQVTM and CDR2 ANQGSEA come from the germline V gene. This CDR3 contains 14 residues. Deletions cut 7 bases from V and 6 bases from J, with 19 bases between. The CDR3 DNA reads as TGCAGCGCCGACCGGGCCCTCGAGAGCAATGAGCAGTTCTTC. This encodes CSADRALESNEQFF.

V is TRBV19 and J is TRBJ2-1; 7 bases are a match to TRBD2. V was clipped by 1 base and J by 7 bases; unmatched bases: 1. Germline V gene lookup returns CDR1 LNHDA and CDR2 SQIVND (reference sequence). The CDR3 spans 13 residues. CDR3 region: CASSIGTRNEQFF. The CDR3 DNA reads TGTGCCAGTAGTATAGGGACTAGGAATGAGCAGTTCTTC.

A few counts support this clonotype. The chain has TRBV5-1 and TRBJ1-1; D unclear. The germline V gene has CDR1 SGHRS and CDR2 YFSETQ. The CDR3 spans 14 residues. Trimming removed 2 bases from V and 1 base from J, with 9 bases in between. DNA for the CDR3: TGCGCCAGCAGCTTCGGAGGGAGGAACACTGAAGCTTTCTTT. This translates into CASSFGGRNTEAFF.

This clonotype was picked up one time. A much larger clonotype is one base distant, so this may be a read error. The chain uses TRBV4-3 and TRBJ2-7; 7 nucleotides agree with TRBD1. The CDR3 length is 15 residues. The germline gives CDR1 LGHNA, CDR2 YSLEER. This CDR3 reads CASSPSYRGNYEKYF. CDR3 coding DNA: TGCGCCAGCAGCCCAAGCTACAGGGGCAACTACGAGAAGTACTTC.

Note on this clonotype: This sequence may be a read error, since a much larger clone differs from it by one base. CDR3 sequence (DNA): TGTGCCAGCAGGGAAAGGACAGGGGAAGCCTACGAGCAGTTCTTC. Protein: CASRERTGEAYEQFF. V is TRBV12-3 or TRBV12-4 and J is TRBJ2-1; TRBD1 matches at 9 bases. The CDR3 loop spans 15 amino acids. J gave up 10 bases and V 6 bases, and 13 bases lay outside the gene matches.

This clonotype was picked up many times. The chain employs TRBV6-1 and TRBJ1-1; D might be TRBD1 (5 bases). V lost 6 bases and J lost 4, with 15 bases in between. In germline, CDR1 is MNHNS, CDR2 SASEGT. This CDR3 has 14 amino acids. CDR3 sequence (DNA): TGTGCCAGCAGGCAGTCTTTGGGGGGCACTGAAGCTTTCTTT. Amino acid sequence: CASRQSLGGTEAFF.

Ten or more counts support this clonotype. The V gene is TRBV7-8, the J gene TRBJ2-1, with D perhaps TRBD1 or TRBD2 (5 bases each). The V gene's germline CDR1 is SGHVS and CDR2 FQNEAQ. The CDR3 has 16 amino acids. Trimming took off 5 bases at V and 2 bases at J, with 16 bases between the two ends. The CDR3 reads CASSPREGVPYNEQFF. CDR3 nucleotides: TGTGCCAGCAGCCCCCGGGAAGGGGTACCCTACAATGAGCAGTTCTTC. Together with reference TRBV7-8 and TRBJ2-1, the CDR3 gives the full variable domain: GAGVSQSPRYKVAKRGQDVALRCDPISGHVSLFWYQQALGQGPEFLTYFQNEAQLDKSGLPSDRFFAERPEGSVSTLKIQRTQQEDSAVYLCASSPREGVPYNEQFFGPGTRLTVL.

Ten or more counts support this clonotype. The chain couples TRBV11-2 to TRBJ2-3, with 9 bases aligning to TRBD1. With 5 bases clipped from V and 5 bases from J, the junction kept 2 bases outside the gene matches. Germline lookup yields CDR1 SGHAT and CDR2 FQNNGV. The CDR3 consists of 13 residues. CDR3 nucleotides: TGTGCCAGCAGCCTGGGACAGGGAGATACGCAGTATTTT. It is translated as CASSLGQGDTQYF. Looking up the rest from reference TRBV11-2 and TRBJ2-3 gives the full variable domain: EAGVAQSPRYKIIEKRQSVAFWCNPISGHATLYWYQQILGQGPKLLIQFQNNGVVDDSQLPKDRFSAERLKGVDSTLKIQPAKLEDSAVYLCASSLGQGDTQYFGPGTRLTVL.

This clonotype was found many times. DNA for the CDR3: TGTGCCAGCACCCTGGGGGGAGGGAACCCCACACGAGCTTTCTTT. Amino acid sequence: CASTLGGGNPTRAFF. The chain carries TRBV2 and TRBJ1-1; D possibly corresponds to TRBD1 (5 bases). CDR3 size: 15 residues. Germline CDR1 SNHLY, CDR2 FYNNEI. The V end was cut by 7 bases, the J end by 10 bases, with 25 bases between.

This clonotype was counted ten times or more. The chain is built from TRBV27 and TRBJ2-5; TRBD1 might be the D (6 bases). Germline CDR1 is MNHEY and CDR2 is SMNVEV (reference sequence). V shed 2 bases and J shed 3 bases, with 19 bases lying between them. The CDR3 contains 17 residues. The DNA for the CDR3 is TGTGCCAGCAGTTTAAGGTTCAGTAGCCCAGGGGAAGAGACCCAGTACTTC. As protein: CASSLRFSSPGEETQYF.

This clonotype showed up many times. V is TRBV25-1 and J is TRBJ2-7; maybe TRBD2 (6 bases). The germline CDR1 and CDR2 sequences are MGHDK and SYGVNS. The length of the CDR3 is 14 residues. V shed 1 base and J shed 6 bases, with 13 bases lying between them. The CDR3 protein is CASSESLAGTEQYF. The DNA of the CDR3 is TGTGCCAGCAGTGAATCACTAGCTGGTACCGAGCAGTACTTC.

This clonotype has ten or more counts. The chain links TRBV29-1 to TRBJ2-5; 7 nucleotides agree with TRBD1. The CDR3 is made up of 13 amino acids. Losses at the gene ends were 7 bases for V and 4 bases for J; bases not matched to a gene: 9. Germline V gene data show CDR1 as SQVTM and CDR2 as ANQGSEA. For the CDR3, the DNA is TGCAGCGGCAGCAGGGACAGCGGAGAGACCCAGTACTTC. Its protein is CSGSRDSGETQYF.

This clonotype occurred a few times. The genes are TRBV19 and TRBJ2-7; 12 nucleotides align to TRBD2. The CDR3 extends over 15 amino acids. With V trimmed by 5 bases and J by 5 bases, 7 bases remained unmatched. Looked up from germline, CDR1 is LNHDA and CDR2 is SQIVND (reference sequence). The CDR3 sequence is CASSDRTSGEDEQYF. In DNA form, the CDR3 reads TGTGCCAGTAGTGACCGGACTAGCGGGGAGGACGAGCAGTACTTC.

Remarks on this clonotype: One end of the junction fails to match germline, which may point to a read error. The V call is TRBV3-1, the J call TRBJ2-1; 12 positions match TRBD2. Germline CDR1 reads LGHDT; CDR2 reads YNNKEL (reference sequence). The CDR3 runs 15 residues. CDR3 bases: TGTGCCAGAAGCGCGACTAGCGGGAGTATCTATGAGCGGTTCTTC. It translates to CARSATSGSIYERFF.

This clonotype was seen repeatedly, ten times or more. The CDR3 loop is CASTSYNEQFF. The CDR3 DNA sequence: TGTGCCAGCACCTCCTACAATGAGCAGTTCTTC. The chain has TRBV6-2 or TRBV6-3 and TRBJ2-1; no definite D call. With 7 bases removed from V and 0 bases from J, the gap between germline ends came to 1 base. This CDR3 is 11 amino acids long. The germline CDR1 and CDR2 sequences are MNHEY and SVGEGT.

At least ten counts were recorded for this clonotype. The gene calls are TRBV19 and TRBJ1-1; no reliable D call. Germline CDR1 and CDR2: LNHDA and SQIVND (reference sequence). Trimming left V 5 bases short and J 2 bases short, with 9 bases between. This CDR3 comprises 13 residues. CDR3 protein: CASSRQVNTEAFF. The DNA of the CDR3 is TGTGCCAGTAGTCGTCAGGTTAACACTGAAGCTTTCTTT.

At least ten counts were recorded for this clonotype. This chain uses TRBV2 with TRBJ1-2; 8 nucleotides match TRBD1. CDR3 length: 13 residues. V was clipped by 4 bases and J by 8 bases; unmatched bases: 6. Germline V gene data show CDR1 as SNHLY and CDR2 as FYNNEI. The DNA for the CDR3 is TGTGCCAGCAGTGGGTTAGACAGGGGAGGCTACACCTTC. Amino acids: CASSGLDRGGYTF.

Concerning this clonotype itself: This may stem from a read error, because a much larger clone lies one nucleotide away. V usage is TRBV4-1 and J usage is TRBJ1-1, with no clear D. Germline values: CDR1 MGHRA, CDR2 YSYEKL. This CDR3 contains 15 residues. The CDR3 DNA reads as TGCGCCAGCAGCGAAGATCGATGGCTTTCCACTGAAGCTTTCTTT. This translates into CASSEDRWLSTEAFF.

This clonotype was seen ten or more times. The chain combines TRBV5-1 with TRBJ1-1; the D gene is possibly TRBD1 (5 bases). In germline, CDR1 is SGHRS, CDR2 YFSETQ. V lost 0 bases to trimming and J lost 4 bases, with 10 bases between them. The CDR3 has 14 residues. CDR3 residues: CASSLDFGGTEAFF. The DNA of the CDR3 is TGCGCCAGCAGCTTGGATTTCGGGGGCACTGAAGCTTTCTTT.

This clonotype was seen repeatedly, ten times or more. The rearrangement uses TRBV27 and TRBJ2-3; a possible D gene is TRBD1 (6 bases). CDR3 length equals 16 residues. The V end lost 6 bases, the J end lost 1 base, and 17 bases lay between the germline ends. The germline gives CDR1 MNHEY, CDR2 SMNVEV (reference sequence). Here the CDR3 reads CASRPPSQGRTDTQYF. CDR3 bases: TGTGCCAGCAGGCCCCCCTCACAGGGCCGCACAGATACGCAGTATTTT.